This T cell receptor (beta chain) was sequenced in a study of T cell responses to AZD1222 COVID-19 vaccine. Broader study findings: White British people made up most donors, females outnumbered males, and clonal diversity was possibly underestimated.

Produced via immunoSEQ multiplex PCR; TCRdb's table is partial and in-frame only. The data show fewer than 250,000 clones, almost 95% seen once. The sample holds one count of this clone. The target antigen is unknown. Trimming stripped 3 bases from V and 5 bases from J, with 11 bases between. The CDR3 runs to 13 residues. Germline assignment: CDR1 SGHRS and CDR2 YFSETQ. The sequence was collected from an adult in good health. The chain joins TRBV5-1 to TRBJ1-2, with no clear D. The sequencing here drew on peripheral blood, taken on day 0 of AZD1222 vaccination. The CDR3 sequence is CASSSDGVYGYTF. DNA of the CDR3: TGCGCCAGCAGCTCCGATGGGGTATATGGCTACACCTTC.